The clone carrying this T cell receptor beta chain appeared a few times. Antigen unknown. The CDR3 is made up of 15 amino acids. J was trimmed by 5 bases and V by 1 base; bases with no gene match: 7. Germline assignment: CDR1 LNHDA and CDR2 SQIVND (reference sequence). Amplification of TCR beta used genomic DNA extracted from peripheral blood. Multiplex touch-down PCR with TRB-A/B primers amplified rearranged V-D-J TRB sequences. A single record per CDR3 protein comes from TCRdb applying MiXCR to the multiplex PCR reads. In the table there are approximately 6,100 distinct CDR3 sequences, 38% of which are singletons. These data are taken from a study of T cell repertoires in aging, cancer and after chemotherapy. Study outcomes and limitations: Healthy donors lost TCR diversity with age mainly through richness, cancer patients through richness and evenness.

Source material: blood. V usage is TRBV19 and J usage is TRBJ2-7; 8 bases map to TRBD2. The TCR was taken from a human donor with a blood cancer. The CDR3 protein is CASSIAGGPFDEQYF. The CDR3 bases are TGTGCCAGTAGTATAGCGGGAGGGCCATTTGACGAGCAGTACTTC.